In its sample, the clone carrying this T cell receptor beta chain was seen a few times. From germline, CDR1 is MNHNS and CDR2 SASEGT. CDR3 length: 12 residues. The trim removed 11 bases at V and 6 bases at J, leaving 4 bases unmatched. TCRdb independently ran MiXCR on the 5' RACE reads; one entry per CDR3 protein. The table has 400,000 or so distinct CDR3 sequences, about 9.9% seen once. This record comes from a study of T cells after yellow fever vaccination. J is TRBJ1-5 and V is TRBV6-1; 10 bases are a match to TRBD1. This TCR was recovered from a man in his late teens or twenties who received the YFV17D yellow fever vaccine. The sequences come from PBMCs, collected on the day of the first yellow fever vaccination. The CDR3 region is CAVTGGTQPQHF. CDR3 DNA: TGTGCCGTGACAGGGGGCACTCAGCCCCAGCATTTT.